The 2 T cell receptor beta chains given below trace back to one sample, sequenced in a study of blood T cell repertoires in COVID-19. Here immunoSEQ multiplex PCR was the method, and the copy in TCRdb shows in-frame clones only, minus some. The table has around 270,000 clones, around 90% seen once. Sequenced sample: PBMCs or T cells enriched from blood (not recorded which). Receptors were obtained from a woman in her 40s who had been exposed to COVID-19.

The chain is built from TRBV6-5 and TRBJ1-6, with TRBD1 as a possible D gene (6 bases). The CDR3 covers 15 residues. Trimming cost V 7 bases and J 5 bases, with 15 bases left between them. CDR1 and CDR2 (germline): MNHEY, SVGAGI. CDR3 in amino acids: CASKVQGENNSPLHF. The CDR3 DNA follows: TGTGCCAGCAAGGTACAGGGAGAGAATAATTCACCCCTCCACTTT.

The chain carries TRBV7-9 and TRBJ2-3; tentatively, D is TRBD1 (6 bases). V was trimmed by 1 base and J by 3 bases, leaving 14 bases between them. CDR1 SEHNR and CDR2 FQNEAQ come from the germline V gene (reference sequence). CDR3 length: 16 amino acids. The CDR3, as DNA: TGTGCCAGCAGCTTAGAGGTTTTAGGGGGTACAGATACGCAGTATTTT. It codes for CASSLEVLGGTDTQYF.